This T cell receptor (beta chain) was sequenced during a study of cytomegalovirus exposure and HLA in healthy donors. Whole-study findings and limits: As a later analysis showed, a missense DCLRE1C variant was linked to trimming of TCR beta V- and J-genes. HLA-A and HLA-B allele assignments for most subjects were reportedly predicted accurately using TCR beta sequences. A previous analysis found most TCR beta V segments productive roughly 87% or roughly 30% of the time. Later work found that TCR association rates differed between HLA loci; DRB1 had the most and HLA-C the fewest.

PCR employed 60 Vbeta and 13 Jbeta primers. Libraries were prepared by immunoSEQ multiplex PCR; TCRdb keeps only in-frame clonotypes and omits some of them. This sample has just over 80,000 clones; around 78% occur once, and the top ten carry 5.5% to 6%. This CDR3 is built from 15 residues. Trimming cost V 7 bases and J 2 bases, with 17 bases left between them. Germline-derived CDR1 and CDR2 are KGHSH and LQKENI. Notes on this clone: Antigen unknown.

Sequenced material: PBMCs. This rearrangement joins TRBV18 to TRBJ2-5; D possibly corresponds to TRBD2 (6 bases). The clonotype comes from a man younger than 35 in good health and CMV-seropositive. CDR3 protein: CASFILAGVQETQYF. CDR3 nucleotide sequence: TGTGCCAGCTTTATACTAGCTGGGGTACAAGAGACCCAGTACTTC.